The 23 T cell receptor beta chains below were found in one sample sequenced in a study of T cell repertoires in cytomegalovirus infection (dated by TCRdb to the late 2010s). The instrument was an Illumina HiSeq 1500. The public reads were reanalyzed by TCRdb: fastp trimming at Q25, MiXCR alignment, in-frame beta chains only. For every CDR3 protein sequence, its rows merge into one entry that carries the most common genes and DNA. The sample data list some 180,000 distinct CDR3 sequences, and 8% to 10% of these were observed just once. Roughly 4.8% of the sample rests with the top ten. The specimen was PBMCs. The receptors originated from a human donor in good health (CMV status not recorded). Some clones in this sample may be carry-over from other donors' samples.

At least ten counts were recorded for this clonotype. The chain has TRBV9 and TRBJ1-1, with D tentatively TRBD1 (6 bases). The CDR3 is 13 amino acids. V lost 3 bases, J lost 0 bases, and 6 bases lay in between. Germline V CDR1 and CDR2: SGDLS, YYNGEE. This CDR3 is CASSGQVNTEAFF. CDR3 nucleotide sequence: TGTGCCAGCAGCGGACAGGTGAACACTGAAGCTTTCTTT.

This clonotype was counted many times. CDR3 sequence: CASSPTRAGTTEAFF. The CDR3 nucleotides read TGTGCCAGCAGTCCCACGCGGGCGGGGACCACTGAAGCTTTCTTT. V is TRBV7-9 and J is TRBJ1-1; possible D gene TRBD1, 5 bases. In germline, CDR1 is SEHNR, CDR2 FQNEAQ (reference sequence). This CDR3 contains 15 residues. Trimming pared 6 bases from V and 4 bases from J, leaving 18 bases between.

With respect to this clonotype: A much larger clone differs by one base, so this may be a read error. This chain links TRBV7-2 with TRBJ1-1; D is undetermined. Germline V lookup: CDR1 SGHTA, CDR2 FQGNSA. CDR3 length: 12 residues. The CDR3 region has the DNA TGTGCCAGCTGCTTAAGGACCAGCTGGGCTTTCTTT. It codes for CASCLRTSWAFF.

V gene TRBV29-1 combines with J gene TRBJ2-4, with no clear D. CDR3 length equals 14 residues. Per the germline V gene, CDR1 is SQVTM and CDR2 is ANQGSEA. Trimming left V 5 bases short and J 0 bases short, with 11 bases between. The CDR3 protein is CSVSPRLAKNIQYF. DNA for the CDR3: TGCAGCGTTTCGCCTAGACTAGCCAAAAACATTCAGTACTTC.

For this clonotype: One end of the junction does not line up with germline, which may come from a read error. This rearrangement joins TRBV28 to TRBJ1-5; D is unclear. CDR1 is MDHEN, CDR2 SYDVKM, per germline. This CDR3 has 15 residues. In nucleotides, the CDR3 is TGTGCCAGCAGTCCCCGGATGCTCCTCAGTCAGCACCAGGATTTT. Amino acids: CASSPRMLLSQHQDF.

The V gene is TRBV29-1, the J gene TRBJ2-7; D remains ambiguous. Germline V gene lookup returns CDR1 SQVTM and CDR2 ANQGSEA. The germline V and J ends were trimmed by 4 bases and 3 bases, with 13 bases remaining between them. The CDR3 loop spans 13 amino acids. The DNA of the CDR3 is TGCAGCGTTGCTGACCCCCCCGACTACGAGCAGTACTTC. It yields the protein CSVADPPDYEQYF.

A few counts support this clonotype. V gene TRBV7-2 combines with J gene TRBJ1-2, with TRBD1 matching 7 bases. With V trimmed by 5 bases and J by 4 bases, 7 bases remained unmatched. The CDR3 has 14 residues. Per the germline V gene, CDR1 is SGHTA and CDR2 is FQGNSA. This chain's CDR3 is CASSPPDRAYGYTF. The CDR3 nucleotides read TGTGCCAGCAGCCCCCCCGACAGGGCCTATGGCTACACCTTC.

V and J are TRBV7-2 and TRBJ1-2; no clear D gene. CDR1 and CDR2 (germline): SGHTA, FQGNSA. The V and J ends lost 5 bases and 4 bases respectively, with 14 bases between them. This CDR3 is 14 amino acids long. CDR3 loop: CASSLDGVGYGYTF. The CDR3 DNA sequence: TGTGCCAGCAGCCTAGATGGGGTCGGCTATGGCTACACCTTC.

This clonotype has more than one count but fewer than ten. The J gene is TRBJ2-3, the V gene TRBV5-6; 8 nucleotides align to TRBD1. There are 18 residues in the CDR3. J gave up 1 base and V 4 bases, and 14 bases lay outside the gene matches. Germline V gives CDR1 SGHDT, CDR2 YYEEEE. CDR3 sequence reads: CASSEGWGRGRGTDTQYF. CDR3 nucleotide sequence: TGTGCCAGCAGCGAGGGATGGGGCAGGGGGCGAGGCACAGATACGCAGTATTTT.

The V gene is TRBV6-2 or TRBV6-3, the J gene TRBJ2-4; a weak D match, TRBD2 (5 bases). Germline loops: CDR1 MNHEY, CDR2 SVGEGT. V gave up 8 bases and J gave up 7 bases, with 21 bases separating them. The CDR3 loop spans 15 amino acids. CDR3 in amino acids: CASGTRDSSWNIQYF. CDR3 bases: TGTGCCAGCGGCACACGGGATTCAAGCTGGAACATTCAGTACTTC.

There are many counts of this clonotype. The chain is built from TRBV29-1 and TRBJ1-2; 10 positions agree with TRBD1. Unmatched junction bases numbered 4, after V lost 5 bases and J lost 4 bases. The germline V gene encodes CDR1 SQVTM and CDR2 ANQGSEA. This CDR3 has 13 amino acids. The CDR3 spells CSVPGQGLYGYTF. CDR3 coding DNA: TGCAGCGTTCCGGGACAGGGGCTCTATGGCTACACCTTC. Looking up the rest from reference TRBV29-1 and TRBJ1-2 gives the full variable domain: SAVISQKPSRDICQRGTSLTIQCQVDSQVTMMFWYRQQPGQSLTLIATANQGSEATYESGFVIDKFPISRPNLTFSTLTVSNMSPEDSSIYLCSVPGQGLYGYTFGSGTRLTVV.

V and J are TRBV7-2 and TRBJ1-6, with D hard to call. Germline CDR1 reads SGHTA; CDR2 reads FQGNSA. The CDR3 runs to 17 residues. Trimming pared 2 bases from V and 7 bases from J, leaving 18 bases between. The CDR3 region has the DNA TGTGCCAGCAGCTTAAAGTGGCAGCCCGATAGGAATTCACCCCTCCACTTT. It encodes CASSLKWQPDRNSPLHF.

The chain employs TRBV25-1 and TRBJ2-7; D ambiguous. CDR3 length: 11 residues. Germline V gene lookup returns CDR1 MGHDK and CDR2 SYGVNS. With 7 bases removed from V and 3 bases from J, the gap between germline ends came to 7 bases. The CDR3 DNA reads as TGTGCCAGCAAGGGCCTCTACGAGCAGTACTTC. It codes for CASKGLYEQYF.

This clonotype was seen ten or more times. The J gene is TRBJ1-4, the V gene TRBV7-8; D remains ambiguous. Trimming shortened V by 6 bases and J by 8 bases, and 19 bases separated the two germline ends. The CDR3 is 15 amino acids. The germline gives CDR1 SGHVS, CDR2 FQNEAQ. CDR3 coding DNA: TGTGCCAGCAGTTCCCGACTCACGGGCGGGGAAAAACTGTTTTTT. Translating gives CASSSRLTGGEKLFF.

This clonotype was picked up many times. Here the CDR3 reads CASSLGKPSYNEQFF. The CDR3 bases are TGTGCCAGCAGCCTAGGAAAACCCTCCTACAATGAGCAGTTCTTC. This chain links TRBV6-2 or TRBV6-3 with TRBJ2-1; no firm D call. The CDR3 contains 15 residues. Trimming left V 6 bases short and J 0 bases short, with 12 bases between. Germline V gene sequence: CDR1 MNHEY, CDR2 SVGEGT.

This clonotype came up a few times. The V call is TRBV6-1, the J call TRBJ2-7; 11 bases map to TRBD1. Germline V gene sequence: CDR1 MNHNS, CDR2 SASEGT. CDR3 size: 14 residues. J lost 3 bases, V lost 6 bases, and 4 bases had no gene match. CDR3 nucleotide sequence: TGTGCCAGCAGAGTGGGACAGGGGGACTACGAGCAGTACTTC. It encodes CASRVGQGDYEQYF.

V usage is TRBV5-3 and J usage is TRBJ1-1; D remains ambiguous. TRBV5-3 counts as an open reading frame of uncertain function. V lost 8 bases and J 3 bases, leaving 20 bases between the germline ends. The CDR3 loop spans 15 amino acids. The CDR3 loop is CASSMDLLGDTEAFF. The CDR3 DNA is TGTGCCAGCAGCATGGACCTCCTCGGGGACACTGAAGCTTTCTTT.

This chain uses TRBV20-1 with TRBJ1-4; D uncertain. The CDR3 consists of 12 residues. Trimming shortened V by 0 bases and J by 8 bases, and 7 bases separated the two germline ends. Germline V gives CDR1 DFQATT, CDR2 SNEGSKA (reference sequence). The DNA of the CDR3 is TGCAGTGCTAGAGATTCTGGAGAAAAACTGTTTTTT. Residues: CSARDSGEKLFF.

This clonotype was detected ten times or more. The chain uses TRBV7-2 and TRBJ1-3; no reliable D call. This CDR3 spans 16 amino acids. V shed 0 bases and J shed 0 bases, with 9 bases lying between them. Looked up from germline, CDR1 is SGHTA and CDR2 is FQGNSA. The CDR3: CASSLAAVHSGNTIYF. The CDR3 region has the DNA TGTGCCAGCAGCTTAGCAGCGGTCCACTCTGGAAACACCATATATTTT.

Details on this clonotype: This could be a read error, since a much larger clone is one nucleotide away. The conserved closing phenylalanine or tryptophan is absent in this CDR3, likely reflecting a read error. This chain joins TRBV6-5 and TRBJ1-2; D call uncertain. The length of the CDR3 is 14 residues. The V and J ends lost 2 bases and 7 bases respectively, with 14 bases between them. Germline CDR1 is MNHEY and CDR2 is SVGAGI. CDR3 amino acids: CASSYRLTEVGYTL. The CDR3 DNA is TGTGCCAGCAGTTACCGTCTCACAGAGGTTGGCTACACCCTC.

This clonotype was detected ten times or more. V gene TRBV7-8 combines with J gene TRBJ1-1, with 7 positions matching TRBD1. In germline, CDR1 is SGHVS, CDR2 FQNEAQ. Unmatched junction bases numbered 13, after V lost 5 bases and J lost 1 base. The CDR3 has 17 residues. DNA of the CDR3: TGTGCCAGCAGCAAAGTCAGGGGGAGAATAGGGAACACTGAAGCTTTCTTT. This translates into CASSKVRGRIGNTEAFF.

This clonotype was picked up one time. V is TRBV20-1 and J is TRBJ2-4; no definite D call. The CDR3 sequence is 15 residues long. Trimming cost V 1 base and J 2 bases, with 12 bases left between them. CDR1 is DFQATT, CDR2 SNEGSKA, per germline (reference sequence). CDR3 DNA sequence: TGCAGTGCTAGAGGGCTTTCGCTAACCAAAAACATTCAGTACTTC. Its protein is CSARGLSLTKNIQYF.

This clonotype was seen only a few times. The gene calls are TRBV28 and TRBJ1-4, with 9 bases that match TRBD1. CDR1 is MDHEN, CDR2 SYDVKM, per germline. The CDR3 loop spans 15 amino acids. V lost 6 bases to trimming and J lost 5 bases; unmatched junction nucleotides: 7. The CDR3, as DNA: TGTGCCAGCAGGACCTGGACAGGGGCGAATGAAAAACTGTTTTTT. Protein: CASRTWTGANEKLFF.